This T cell receptor beta chain was profiled in a study of T cell responses to AZD1222 COVID-19 vaccine. Some clones are missing from TCRdb's copy, which holds only in-frame ones; the method was immunoSEQ multiplex PCR. The sample holds more than 85,000 clones, roughly 93% seen once. This clone occurred once. The antigen remains undetermined. Compared with germline, one end of the junction differs, possibly owing to a read error. The CDR3 totals 13 residues. CDR1 SGHNT and CDR2 YYREEE come from the germline V gene (reference sequence). General study findings and limits: Only a handful of AZD1222 recipients, roughly six in all, had baseline seropositivity. Every sample of the repertoires postdated the peak T cell response.

The sequencing used peripheral blood, collected 28 days after the second AZD1222 dose. This chain connects TRBV5-4 to TRBJ1-4; tentative D call: TRBD1 (6 bases). The sequence came from an adult who received the AZD1222 COVID-19 vaccine. CDR3 in amino acids: CASSLGPAEGGSF. The CDR3 nucleotides are TGTGCCAGCAGCTTGGGTCCAGCCGAGGGGGGGTCCTTC.